This entry features one TCR beta chain sequence. As yet, its antigen is unknown. With the Oncomine TCR Beta short-read assay, DNA from cultured CD4+ T cells was sequenced. MiXCR, applied by TCRdb to the PCR reads, yields one record per CDR3 protein. The data show fewer than 10,000 distinct CDR3 sequences, roughly 44% seen once. The sample belongs to a study of vaccination and CD4 T cells after COVID-19. Documented treatment: approximately nine-day PBMC culture with coronavirus spike peptide pools or control peptides (ViraFEST assay). The CDR3 length is 15 residues. V lost 4 bases and J lost 3; bases outside the gene matches: 5. Germline assignment: CDR1 MNHEY and CDR2 SMNVEV (reference sequence).

This sequence joins TRBV27 and TRBJ2-3, with 9 bases that match TRBD2. The specimen was CD4+ T cells from blood, cultured in vitro. This clonotype was obtained from a human donor who had recovered from COVID-19. The CDR3 sequence: CASSWGGGGTDTQYF. Written as DNA, the CDR3 is TGTGCCAGCAGTTGGGGCGGGGGGGGAACAGATACGCAGTATTTT.